Following are 28 T cell receptor beta chains from one sample sequenced in a study of shared clonotypes between healthy human individuals. Here immunoSEQ multiplex PCR was the method, and the copy in TCRdb shows in-frame clones only, minus some. The profile covers about 2.1 million clones, with roughly 95% appearing a single time and around 1.8% taken by the ten largest. Only CD45RO-negative cells positively selected for CCR7 counted as naive CD8 cells, so terminally differentiated effector memory CD45RA+ cells were excluded. The source material was naive CD8+ T cells from PBMCs. Source of these receptors: a man between 18 and 35 years old in good health. Some clones in this sample may be carry-over from other donors' samples.

The chain recombines TRBV5-1 with TRBJ2-1; possible D gene TRBD1, 6 bases. CDR1 SGHRS and CDR2 YFSETQ come from the germline V gene. Deletions cut 4 bases from V and 4 bases from J, with 18 bases between. The CDR3 has 16 amino acids. CDR3 sequence (DNA): TGCGCCAGCAGCGGCGTGGGACACCCCGGGTACAATGAGCAGTTCTTC. Encoded protein: CASSGVGHPGYNEQFF. Drawing the rest from reference TRBV5-1 and TRBJ2-1, the complete variable domain is KAGVTQTPRYLIKTRGQQVTLSCSPISGHRSVSWYQQTPGQGLQFLFEYFSETQRNKGNFPGRFSGRQFSNSRSEMNVSTLELGDSALYLCASSGVGHPGYNEQFFGPGTRLTVL.

This chain connects TRBV6-1 to TRBJ2-7; D gene ambiguous. The CDR3 is 17 amino acids. Germline CDR1 is MNHNS and CDR2 is SASEGT. V was pared by 3 bases and J by 2 bases, with 20 bases between. In DNA, the CDR3 is TGTGCCAGCAGTGATGGGAAAACTAAACCTCTCCCCTACGAGCAGTACTTC. As protein: CASSDGKTKPLPYEQYF.

The gene calls are TRBV29-1 and TRBJ2-3, with D maybe TRBD2 (6 bases). This CDR3 has 15 residues. Trimming stripped 6 bases from V and 1 base from J, with 17 bases between. Germline CDR1 and CDR2: SQVTM and ANQGSEA. The CDR3 region is CSVGGRGPGTDTQYF. CDR3 DNA: TGCAGCGTCGGGGGTCGCGGTCCCGGCACAGATACGCAGTATTTT.

The chain has TRBV27 and TRBJ2-1; perhaps TRBD1 as D (5 bases). Germline V gene data show CDR1 as MNHEY and CDR2 as SMNVEV (reference sequence). Trimming stripped 1 base from V and 1 base from J, with 11 bases between. The CDR3 length is 16 residues. For the CDR3, the DNA is TGTGCCAGCAGTTTATATGGCAGGGTATCCTACAATGAGCAGTTCTTC. Encoded protein: CASSLYGRVSYNEQFF.

This clone was seen only once. The rearrangement links TRBV27 to TRBJ1-4, with D perhaps matching TRBD1 (5 bases). The CDR3 spans 17 residues. Germline V gene lookup returns CDR1 MNHEY and CDR2 SMNVEV (reference sequence). Trimming removed 5 bases from V and 0 bases from J, with 16 bases in between. The CDR3 protein is CASSPGAYYATNEKLFF. CDR3 coding DNA: TGTGCCAGCAGTCCCGGGGCCTATTACGCAACTAATGAAAAACTGTTTTTT.

CDR3 amino acids: CASSAPLGAHYEQYF. The DNA for the CDR3 is TGTGCCAGCAGCGCCCCCCTTGGGGCCCACTACGAGCAGTACTTC. The chain recombines TRBV7-8 with TRBJ2-7, with D maybe TRBD1 (5 bases). The V gene lost 5 bases and the J gene lost 3 bases, with 17 bases spanning the gap. The CDR3 runs 15 residues. CDR1 is SGHVS, CDR2 FQNEAQ, per germline.

With regard to this clone: The sample has other DNA sequences that encode this CDR3 too. This chain links TRBV27 with TRBJ2-1; D unresolved. The length of the CDR3 is 14 residues. Trimming cost V 3 bases and J 4 bases, with 10 bases left between them. The V gene's germline CDR1 is MNHEY and CDR2 SMNVEV (reference sequence). CDR3 region: CASSLVGIYNEQFF. CDR3 bases: TGTGCCAGCAGTTTGGTGGGGATTTACAATGAGCAGTTCTTC.

The rearrangement joins TRBV5-4 to TRBJ2-7; no clear D gene. The germline V gene encodes CDR1 SGHNT and CDR2 YYREEE (reference sequence). CDR3 length: 13 residues. Between the trimmed V and J ends, which lost 8 bases and 4 bases, there was a span of 16 bases. CDR3 nucleotides: TGTGCCAGTCGATTAGGGCCAAATTACGAGCAGTACTTC. It specifies CASRLGPNYEQYF.

The rearrangement joins TRBV15 to TRBJ2-7, with 8 positions matching TRBD2. The junction had 5 bases not matched to a gene; V was cut back by 7 bases and J by 3 bases. Per the germline V gene, CDR1 is LNHNV and CDR2 is YYDKDF (reference sequence). The CDR3 is made up of 13 amino acids. CDR3: CATKAGLGYEQYF. In DNA, the CDR3 is TGTGCCACCAAGGCGGGACTAGGCTACGAGCAGTACTTC.

V and J are TRBV5-1 and TRBJ2-7; 7 bases are shared with TRBD2. Unmatched junction bases numbered 14, after V lost 3 bases and J lost 5 bases. Germline CDR1 is SGHRS and CDR2 is YFSETQ. The length of the CDR3 is 16 residues. The CDR3 loop is CASSWALAGATDEQYF. CDR3 DNA sequence: TGCGCCAGCAGCTGGGCCCTCGCGGGAGCTACCGACGAGCAGTACTTC.

To note about this clone: The sample contains more than one DNA sequence encoding this CDR3. V and J are TRBV11-2 and TRBJ2-7, with D hard to call. This CDR3 region has 13 residues. V lost 1 base and J 4 bases, leaving 8 bases between the germline ends. Germline CDR1 and CDR2: SGHAT and FQNNGV. The CDR3 sequence: CASSLGGSYEQYF. Written as DNA, the CDR3 is TGTGCCAGCAGCTTAGGTGGTTCTTACGAGCAGTACTTC.

The genes are TRBV7-2 and TRBJ2-7; 10 bases agree with TRBD2. This CDR3 contains 14 residues. The V gene end was trimmed by 5 bases and the J gene end by 6 bases; junction bases not matched to a gene: 7. Germline-derived CDR1 and CDR2 are SGHTA and FQGNSA. CDR3 protein: CASSRIAGGGEQYF. The CDR3 coding sequence is TGTGCCAGCAGCCGTATAGCGGGAGGCGGCGAGCAGTACTTC.

The chain joins TRBV29-1 to TRBJ1-2; D remains unclear. From germline, CDR1 is SQVTM and CDR2 ANQGSEA. Between the trimmed V and J ends, which lost 6 bases and 0 bases, there was a span of 17 bases. This CDR3 contains 15 residues. The CDR3 is CSVPRGALSNYGYTF. CDR3 DNA: TGCAGCGTCCCACGCGGAGCCCTCTCTAACTATGGCTACACCTTC.

This clone was detected only a few times. The chain is built from TRBV9 and TRBJ1-1, with a tentative D call TRBD1 (5 bases). Germline V gives CDR1 SGDLS, CDR2 YYNGEE. V was clipped by 5 bases and J by 8 bases, with 13 bases between them. This CDR3 spans 12 amino acids. The CDR3 sequence is CASSGAATEAFF. CDR3 DNA sequence: TGTGCCAGCAGTGGGGCCGCGACAGAAGCTTTCTTT.

In regard to this clone: Other DNA sequences in this sample translate to the same CDR3. The chain recombines TRBV5-6 with TRBJ2-7; the D is unclear. There are 11 residues in the CDR3. V lost 4 bases and J 5 bases, leaving 7 bases between the germline ends. Germline-derived CDR1 and CDR2 are SGHDT and YYEEEE. The CDR3 protein is CASSLGDEQYF. As DNA, the CDR3 is TGTGCCAGCAGCCTTGGGGACGAGCAGTACTTC.

The chain recombines TRBV28 with TRBJ1-1; TRBD1 aligns across 8 bases. Germline values: CDR1 MDHEN, CDR2 SYDVKM. This CDR3 is 16 amino acids long. The V segment lost 7 bases and the J segment 1 base; nucleotides outside the gene matches: 11. CDR3 sequence: CASTPQRTGRNTEAFF. The CDR3 DNA sequence: TGTGCCAGCACCCCACAGCGGACAGGGCGGAACACTGAAGCTTTCTTT. The full variable domain, completed using reference TRBV28 and TRBJ1-1, is DVKVTQSSRYLVKRTGEKVFLECVQDMDHENMFWYRQDPGLGLRLIYFSYDVKMKEKGDIPEGYSVSREKKERFSLILESASTNQTSMYLCASTPQRTGRNTEAFFGQGTRLTVV.

Of note for this clone: The same CDR3 can be traced to other DNA sequences in this sample. The V and J genes are TRBV5-6 and TRBJ1-2; D remains ambiguous. Per germline, CDR1 SGHDT and CDR2 YYEEEE. This CDR3 contains 13 residues. V dropped 0 bases and J dropped 4 bases, with 7 bases sitting between them. The CDR3 loop is CASSLEGSYGYTF. The DNA for the CDR3 is TGTGCCAGCAGCTTGGAGGGAAGCTATGGCTACACCTTC.

The CDR3 protein is CASSGSGRRHNEQFF. Here the CDR3 DNA reads TGTGCCAGCAGTGGAAGCGGGAGGAGGCATAATGAGCAGTTCTTC. This chain links TRBV6-4 with TRBJ2-1; 9 bases match TRBD2. J was trimmed by 7 bases and V by 4 bases; bases with no gene match: 8. The germline V gene has CDR1 MRHNA and CDR2 SNTAGT. This CDR3 is built from 15 residues.

The chain links TRBV9 to TRBJ2-7, with 8 bases matching TRBD1. Trimming cost V 2 bases and J 6 bases; bases outside gene matches: 7. The CDR3 sequence is 14 residues long. Germline V gene data show CDR1 as SGDLS and CDR2 as YYNGEE. The CDR3 region is CASSVDRAIGEQYF. CDR3 in DNA: TGTGCCAGCAGCGTGGACAGGGCCATTGGCGAGCAGTACTTC.

The V gene is TRBV7-9, the J gene TRBJ1-2; D not certain. This CDR3 is built from 13 residues. The germline gives CDR1 SEHNR, CDR2 FQNEAQ (reference sequence). Between the trimmed V and J ends, which lost 4 bases and 14 bases, there was a span of 20 bases. CDR3 amino acids: CASSSFTETADTF. In DNA form, the CDR3 reads TGTGCCAGCAGCTCCTTCACGGAGACTGCTGATACCTTC.

The DNA of the CDR3 is TGCAGCGTTGAGGTTGACGGGAGCACTGAAGCTTTCTTT. This encodes CSVEVDGSTEAFF. V gene TRBV29-1 combines with J gene TRBJ1-1; D not certain. Trimming took off 3 bases at V and 4 bases at J, with 12 bases between the two ends. Germline lookup yields CDR1 SQVTM and CDR2 ANQGSEA. This CDR3 contains 13 residues.

This clone was seen only once. The chain joins TRBV27 to TRBJ2-6, with D perhaps matching TRBD1 or TRBD2 (5 bases each). Trimming stripped 1 base from V and 0 bases from J, with 19 bases between. Looked up from germline, CDR1 is MNHEY and CDR2 is SMNVEV (reference sequence). The CDR3 length is 20 residues. CDR3 nucleotide sequence: TGTGCCAGCAGTTTATTCGGGACGAGGGGCGCTAGCTCTGGGGCCAACGTCCTGACTTTC. Translated, it gives CASSLFGTRGASSGANVLTF.

The chain couples TRBV27 to TRBJ1-2; 9 bases fit TRBD1. Trimming removed 5 bases from V and 6 bases from J; junction bases left unmatched: 10. The CDR3 runs to 15 residues. Germline CDR1 reads MNHEY; CDR2 reads SMNVEV (reference sequence). Here the CDR3 reads CASSAPGTGRDGYTF. DNA for the CDR3: TGTGCCAGCAGTGCACCCGGGACAGGGAGGGATGGCTACACCTTC.

The chain combines TRBV5-1 with TRBJ2-3; possibly TRBD1 or TRBD2 for D (6 bases each). Trimming removed 1 base from V and 4 bases from J, with 16 bases in between. Per germline, CDR1 SGHRS and CDR2 YFSETQ. The CDR3 spans 16 residues. The chain's CDR3 is CASSLLGGVRADTQYF. CDR3 nucleotides: TGCGCCAGCAGCTTGCTGGGGGGCGTAAGAGCAGATACGCAGTATTTT.

This chain links TRBV5-4 with TRBJ2-2, with D maybe TRBD2 (6 bases). This CDR3 is built from 15 residues. Per germline, CDR1 SGHNT and CDR2 YYREEE (reference sequence). Trimming removed 1 base at V and 7 bases at J, with 14 bases between. The CDR3 loop is CASSLLGSDGGELFF. The CDR3 DNA follows: TGTGCCAGCAGCTTGCTCGGGAGTGATGGCGGGGAGCTGTTTTTT.

J is TRBJ2-4 and V is TRBV6-6, with no clear D. With 5 bases removed from V and 3 bases from J, the gap between germline ends came to 8 bases. CDR3 length: 13 residues. The V gene's germline CDR1 is MNHNY and CDR2 SVGAGI (reference sequence). The chain's CDR3 is CASSPLGKNIQYF. Here the CDR3 DNA reads TGTGCCAGCAGTCCCCTAGGCAAAAACATTCAGTACTTC.

As concerns this clone: Additional DNA sequences in this sample encode the identical CDR3. The rearrangement uses TRBV7-3 and TRBJ2-3, with D possibly matching TRBD2 (6 bases). The CDR3 has 14 residues. Germline V gene lookup returns CDR1 SGHTA and CDR2 FQGTGA. The V and J ends lost 6 bases and 1 base respectively, with 11 bases between them. The CDR3 sequence: CASSPGGGTDTQYF. DNA for the CDR3: TGTGCCAGCAGTCCCGGAGGGGGCACAGATACGCAGTATTTT.

The CDR3 sequence: CASSDPGQVSYEQYF. CDR3 coding DNA: TGTGCCAGCAGTGATCCCGGACAGGTATCCTACGAGCAGTACTTC. The chain recombines TRBV6-1 with TRBJ2-7; 7 bases fit TRBD1. The germline V gene has CDR1 MNHNS and CDR2 SASEGT. Germline trimming cut 3 bases from V and 1 base from J; bases unmatched to any gene: 6. CDR3 length: 15 residues.